The source of this T cell receptor beta chain is a study of T cell responses to AZD1222 COVID-19 vaccine. Findings of the study overall: Just 5 to 7 people given AZD1222 tested seropositive at baseline.

Details on this clone: The antigen remains undetermined. The same CDR3 also results from other DNA sequences found in this sample.

The CDR3 loop spans 14 amino acids. The germline V gene encodes CDR1 MNHEY and CDR2 SVGEGT. Trimming pared 2 bases from V and 0 bases from J, leaving 5 bases between. Clones were sequenced by immunoSEQ multiplex PCR, and TCRdb holds only the in-frame ones, with some missing. The data contain fewer than 90,000 clones, 88% of them singletons. The clonotype was recovered from an adult who received the AZD1222 COVID-19 vaccine. The chain is built from TRBV6-2 or TRBV6-3 and TRBJ1-5; no clear D. The sample was peripheral blood, taken 28 days after the second AZD1222 dose. In DNA form, the CDR3 reads TGTGCCAGCAGTTACGTGGGTAGCAATCAGCCCCAGCATTTT. Translating gives CASSYVGSNQPQHF.